This TCR beta chain was sequenced for a study of post-analysis software for immune sequencing data. At the level of the study: In terms of disease course, relapsing-remitting, secondary progressive and progressive-relapsing multiple sclerosis were included. Regarding the study as a whole: F measure clustering grouped samples strongly by preparation batch. People with multiple sclerosis had a significantly lower normalized Chao1 diversity than controls did.

The TCR beta cDNA libraries contained unique molecular identifiers. T cells numbering about 0.9 to 11 million yielded cDNA molecules that totaled roughly 500,000. One entry per CDR3 protein, called by TCRdb with MiXCR from the PCR reads. The sample contains 650,000 to 850,000 distinct CDR3 sequences, about 53% of which appear only once. This clonotype came up a few times. Antigen: not known. The junction departs from the called germline gene at one end, perhaps through a read error. The receptor comes from a girl aged 5 to 17 with multiple sclerosis. The sequenced sample was blood.

The CDR3 region has the DNA TGCAGCGCTAGCCGGGGCTCCTACAATGAGCAGTTCTTC. Encoded protein: CSASRGSYNEQFF. V is TRBV20-1 and J is TRBJ2-1; a weak D match, TRBD2 (5 bases). CDR3 size: 13 residues. Per the germline V gene, CDR1 is DFQATT and CDR2 is SNEGSKA (reference sequence).